Given below is one T cell receptor beta chain in context. This specimen belongs to a study of blood T cell repertoires in COVID-19. Study in general: The United States, Italy and Spain were the sources of the acute and convalescent COVID-19 samples. Sources were T cells, B-cell-depleted T cells, or PBMCs; the material itself was cDNA or gDNA.

This CDR3 contains 12 residues. Looked up from germline, CDR1 is SQVTM and CDR2 is ANQGSEA. V lost 0 bases to trimming and J lost 8 bases, with 7 bases between them. As processed by the authors: Amplification of reference gene primers was used by the study to estimate nucleated cell counts. Sequenced by immunoSEQ multiplex PCR; TCRdb stores in-frame clones only, minus some. Clone size and V and J calls were adopted from that table, with D and trimming inferred from the DNA. The sample has about 170,000 clones; 84% are singletons. The clonotype was recovered from a man between 40 and 49 years old who had recovered from COVID-19. This chain joins TRBV29-1 and TRBJ1-4, with a tentative D call TRBD1 (5 bases). Sequencing was performed on peripheral blood. This CDR3 is CSVEEGGEKLFF. The CDR3, as DNA: TGCAGCGTTGAAGAGGGGGGGGAAAAACTGTTTTTT. The whole variable domain, filled in from reference TRBV29-1 and TRBJ1-4, reads SAVISQKPSRDICQRGTSLTIQCQVDSQVTMMFWYRQQPGQSLTLIATANQGSEATYESGFVIDKFPISRPNLTFSTLTVSNMSPEDSSIYLCSVEEGGEKLFFGSGTQLSVL.